This TCR beta chain was sequenced during a study of blood T cells in healthy people across ages. Points on this clonotype: No antigen is known for it.

The CDR3 loop spans 13 amino acids. Looked up from germline, CDR1 is SGHRS and CDR2 is YFSETQ. The J segment lost 6 bases and the V segment lost 2 bases, leaving 3 bases of the junction unmatched. A J-beta primer mix and a sample-barcoded 5' primer were used in a second PCR of roughly 7 to 12 cycles. TCRdb re-called the 5' RACE reads through MiXCR, storing one row per CDR3 protein. The top ten clones hold about two fifths of a sample with hundreds of thousands of distinct CDR3 sequences, about 53% of them seen once. Overall study results and limits: TCR beta diversity, measured per million T cells, fell in a roughly linear way with age. A strong correlation was seen between TCR beta diversity and naive T cell percentage. Relative to aged donors, long-lived donors carried more naive CD4+ cells and displayed higher diversity.

This receptor was taken from a man older than 75 in good health. The sample consisted of blood. The J gene is TRBJ1-2, the V gene TRBV5-1, with 8 bases fitting TRBD1. The CDR3 sequence: CASSLQGVNGYTF. CDR3 sequence (DNA): TGCGCCAGCAGCTTACAGGGGGTGAATGGCTACACCTTC. The variable domain in full, with the rest retrieved from reference TRBV5-1 and TRBJ1-2, is KAGVTQTPRYLIKTRGQQVTLSCSPISGHRSVSWYQQTPGQGLQFLFEYFSETQRNKGNFPGRFSGRQFSNSRSEMNVSTLELGDSALYLCASSLQGVNGYTFGSGTRLTVV.